What follows are 7 T cell receptor beta chains derived from one specimen sequenced in a study of blood T cell repertoires in COVID-19. Profiled with immunoSEQ multiplex PCR; TCRdb holds only in-frame clones, not every one. Here the sample spans about 220,000 clones, around 87% being singletons. Sequenced sample: PBMCs or T cells enriched from blood (not recorded which). These TCRs come from a woman aged 18 to 35 in a cohort exposed to, infected with or recovered from COVID-19 (not recorded which).

The chain has TRBV29-1 and TRBJ1-1, with D unclear. The CDR3 spans 14 residues. V shed 2 bases and J shed 4 bases, with 14 bases lying between them. Germline-derived CDR1 and CDR2 are SQVTM and ANQGSEA. CDR3 sequence: CSVERAGGSTEAFF. The DNA of the CDR3 is TGCAGCGTTGAAAGGGCTGGAGGGAGCACTGAAGCTTTCTTT.

The V gene is TRBV19, the J gene TRBJ1-2, with 8 nucleotides matching TRBD1. The CDR3 totals 14 residues. After removal of 5 bases from V and 11 bases from J, the junction contained 13 bases not matched to a gene. Germline-derived CDR1 and CDR2 are LNHDA and SQIVND (reference sequence). CDR3 loop: CASSPWTGPPDYTF. The CDR3, as DNA: TGTGCCAGTAGTCCCTGGACAGGGCCCCCAGATTACACCTTC.

The gene calls are TRBV7-9 and TRBJ2-1; maybe TRBD2 (5 bases). In germline, CDR1 is SEHNR, CDR2 FQNEAQ (reference sequence). V was shortened by 6 bases and J by 0 bases, with 12 bases between the two germline ends. The CDR3 spans 15 residues. The CDR3 DNA reads TGTGCCAGCAGGGATTCAAGCGGCTCCTACAATGAGCAGTTCTTC. This translates into CASRDSSGSYNEQFF.

This chain uses TRBV11-2 with TRBJ1-2; D is unresolved. The CDR3 covers 14 residues. Trimming shortened V by 1 base and J by 3 bases, and 9 bases separated the two germline ends. Germline CDR1 is SGHAT and CDR2 is FQNNGV. CDR3 in amino acids: CASSLAPDHYGYTF. CDR3 coding DNA: TGTGCCAGCAGCTTAGCTCCAGATCACTATGGCTACACCTTC.

The chain employs TRBV28 and TRBJ2-4; 7 bases agree with TRBD2. The CDR3 is made up of 14 amino acids. Germline values: CDR1 MDHEN, CDR2 SYDVKM. V shed 6 bases, J shed 2 bases, and the junction held 4 bases outside the gene matches. CDR3 nucleotide sequence: TGTGCCAGCAGCATGGGGGGGTCCAAAAACATTCAGTACTTC. Protein product: CASSMGGSKNIQYF.

The genes are TRBV11-1 and TRBJ2-6; D gene uncertain. V was clipped by 0 bases and J by 4 bases, with 10 bases between them. Germline loops: CDR1 SGHAT, CDR2 FQDESV (reference sequence). The CDR3 totals 16 residues. The DNA for the CDR3 is TGTGCCAGCAGCTTAGCTGCAGGCTCCGGGGCCAACGTCCTGACTTTC. This sequence encodes CASSLAAGSGANVLTF.

The chain uses TRBV5-8 and TRBJ2-2; 9 bases line up with TRBD2. Trimming cost V 6 bases and J 6 bases; bases outside gene matches: 6. This CDR3 comprises 14 residues. Germline V CDR1 and CDR2: SGHTS, YDEGEE. As DNA, the CDR3 is TGTGCCAGCATAACTAGCGGGTCTTCCGGGGAGCTGTTTTTT. Amino acids: CASITSGSSGELFF.